This T cell receptor beta chain was obtained from a study of PD-1 blockade in mismatch repair-deficient tumors. This clone was detected a few times. Its specificity is unknown. Whole-study results and caveats: Tumor-resident clones, often absent from pretreatment blood, expanded after pembrolizumab and then contracted. About 140 unique blood TCRs came from expansion to three of seven peptides.

Profiling relied on immunoSEQ multiplex PCR, and the TCRdb table lists in-frame clones only, not all of them. This table holds more than 7,500 clones, approximately 88% found once. The time point here: approximately ten-day in vitro stimulation with candidate neoantigen peptide 7. A few pembrolizumab responders had their TCRs sequenced. Each of about seven ELISpot-reactive candidate peptides was used for 10-day stimulation. The CDR3 is 15 amino acids. The germline V gene has CDR1 SGDLS and CDR2 YYNGEE. The V gene lost 4 bases and the J gene lost 5 bases, with 16 bases spanning the gap. The V gene is TRBV9, the J gene TRBJ2-1; D may be TRBD2 (6 bases). This TCR was recovered from an adult with mismatch repair-deficient cancer. Sequenced here: cells cultured in vitro, sampled from a patient treated with pembrolizumab. CDR3 coding DNA: TGTGCCAGCAGCCCTTTGGGGCGGGGTCACAATGAGCAGTTCTTC. Protein product: CASSPLGRGHNEQFF.